This TCR beta chain was observed in a study of cytomegalovirus exposure and HLA in healthy donors. Study-level information: An early data release held some 85 million unique TCRs from HLA-typed donors.

13 Jbeta primers and 60 Vbeta primers were used for the PCR. The method was immunoSEQ multiplex PCR; TCRdb's version includes in-frame clones alone and lacks a portion of them. The profile covers roughly 150,000 clones, with about 81% appearing a single time and 6% to 8.5% taken by the ten largest. Broader study findings: Using the classifier, cytomegalovirus status was reportedly diagnosed with high specificity and sensitivity. Later analysis identified some 16,000 TCR beta sequences associated with HLA alleles, using a false discovery rate threshold of 0.05.

On this clone itself: What it recognizes is unknown.

Looked up from germline, CDR1 is LNHNV and CDR2 is YYDKDF (reference sequence). V dropped 1 base and J dropped 2 bases, with 12 bases sitting between them. CDR3 size: 15 residues. The source material was PBMCs. This chain joins TRBV15 and TRBJ2-7, with TRBD1 as a possible D gene (6 bases). The sequence was obtained from a man in his thirties or forties in good health and CMV-seronegative. DNA for the CDR3: TGTGCCACCAGCAGAGCTGATAGGGGGACCTACGAGCAGTACTTC. This gives the protein CATSRADRGTYEQYF.